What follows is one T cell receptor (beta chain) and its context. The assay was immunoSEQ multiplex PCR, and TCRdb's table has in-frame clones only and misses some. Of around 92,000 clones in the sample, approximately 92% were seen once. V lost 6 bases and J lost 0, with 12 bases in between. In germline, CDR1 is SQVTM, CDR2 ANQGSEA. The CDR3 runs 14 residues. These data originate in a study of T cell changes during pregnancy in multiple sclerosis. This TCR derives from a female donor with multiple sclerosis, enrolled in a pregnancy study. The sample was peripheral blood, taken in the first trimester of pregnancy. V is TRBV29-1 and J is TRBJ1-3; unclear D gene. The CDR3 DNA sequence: TGCAGCGTCGCACCAACATCCTCTGGAAACACCATATATTTT. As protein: CSVAPTSSGNTIYF.